This paragraph reports one T cell receptor beta chain. Its antigen is currently unknown. CD4+ naive, central memory, regulatory and stem cell-like memory cells were sorted via CD45RO/CCR7/CD25/CD127/CD95/CD27. Purity above 95% was achieved in all sorted populations. The length of the CDR3 is 11 residues. In germline, CDR1 is MNHEY, CDR2 SVGAGI. Trimming took off 7 bases at V and 1 base at J, with 4 bases between the two ends. Of the isolated RNA, all was reverse transcribed, and so the sequenced material was expressed TCRB transcripts. Approximately 3.6 million reads was the average for naive, central memory and regulatory T cell samples. Profiled with immunoSEQ multiplex PCR; TCRdb holds only in-frame clones, not every one. The sample has a few hundred thousand clones, roughly 30% seen once. These data come from a study of beta chain features in type 1 diabetes. Study-wide results and caveats: Researchers report that Type 1 diabetes patients had moderately but significantly shorter TCRB CDR3s across all four CD4+ subsets.

The chain is built from TRBV6-5 and TRBJ1-1, with D hard to call. This TCR came from a man aged 25-40 years in good health. Source material: central memory CD4+ T cells from blood. The DNA of the CDR3 is TGTGCCAGCACTGCGAACACTGAAGCTTTCTTT. As protein: CASTANTEAFF.